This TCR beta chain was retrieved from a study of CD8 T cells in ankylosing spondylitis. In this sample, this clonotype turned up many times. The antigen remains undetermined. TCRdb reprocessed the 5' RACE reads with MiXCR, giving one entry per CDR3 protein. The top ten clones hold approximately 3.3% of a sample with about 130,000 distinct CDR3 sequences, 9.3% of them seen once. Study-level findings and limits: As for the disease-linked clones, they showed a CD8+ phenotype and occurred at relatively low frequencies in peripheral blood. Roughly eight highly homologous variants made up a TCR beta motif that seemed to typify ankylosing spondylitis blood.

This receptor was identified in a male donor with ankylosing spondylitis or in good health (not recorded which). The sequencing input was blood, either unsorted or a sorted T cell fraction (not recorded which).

The CDR3 region is CSARGGPRTDTQYF. In DNA, the CDR3 is TGCAGTGCTAGGGGCGGGCCCCGCACAGATACGCAGTATTTT. The chain has TRBV20-1 and TRBJ2-3; tentative D call: TRBD2 (5 bases). V lost 3 bases, J lost 1 base, and 11 bases lay in between. CDR1 DFQATT and CDR2 SNEGSKA come from the germline V gene (reference sequence). There are 14 residues in the CDR3.